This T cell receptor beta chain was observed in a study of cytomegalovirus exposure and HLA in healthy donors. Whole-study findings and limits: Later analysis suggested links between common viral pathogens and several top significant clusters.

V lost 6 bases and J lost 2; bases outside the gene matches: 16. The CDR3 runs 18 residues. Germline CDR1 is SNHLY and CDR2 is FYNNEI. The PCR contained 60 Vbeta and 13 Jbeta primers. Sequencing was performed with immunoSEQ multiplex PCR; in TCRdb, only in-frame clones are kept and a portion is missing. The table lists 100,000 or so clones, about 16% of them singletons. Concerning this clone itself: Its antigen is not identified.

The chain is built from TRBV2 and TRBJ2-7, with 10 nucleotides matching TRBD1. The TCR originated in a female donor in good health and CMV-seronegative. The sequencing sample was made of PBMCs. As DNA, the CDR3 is TGTGCCAGCAGGGGGGGGACAGGGGCAAACAACTCCCCCTACGAGCAGTACTTC. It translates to CASRGGTGANNSPYEQYF.